This entry lists 32 T cell receptor beta chains sequenced from one sample in a study of blood T cell repertoires in COVID-19. Here immunoSEQ multiplex PCR was the method, and the copy in TCRdb shows in-frame clones only, minus some. The table includes about 200,000 clones, about nine tenths detected once. The sequencing input was peripheral blood. The receptors were gathered from a man aged 60 to 69 who had recovered from COVID-19.

A word on this clone: The sample carries other DNA sequences with the same CDR3. V gene TRBV5-6 combines with J gene TRBJ2-5; 11 nucleotides line up with TRBD1. The CDR3 spans 15 residues. Losses at the gene ends were 0 bases for V and 4 bases for J; bases not matched to a gene: 2. Germline V gene lookup returns CDR1 SGHDT and CDR2 YYEEEE. CDR3 sequence (DNA): TGTGCCAGCAGCTTGGCTGGGACAGGGGGAGAGACCCAGTACTTC. It translates to CASSLAGTGGETQYF.

This rearrangement joins TRBV5-1 to TRBJ1-4, with a weak D call TRBD1 (6 bases). Germline CDR1 SGHRS, CDR2 YFSETQ. The CDR3 runs 15 residues. With 0 bases removed from V and 6 bases from J, the gap between germline ends came to 12 bases. CDR3 residues: CASSLGGWTDEKLFF. The CDR3 DNA reads TGCGCCAGCAGCTTGGGAGGTTGGACAGATGAAAAACTGTTTTTT.

This chain connects TRBV18 to TRBJ2-5, with 10 bases lining up with TRBD1. J was trimmed by 2 bases and V by 11 bases; bases with no gene match: 8. The CDR3 is 14 residues long. Germline V lookup: CDR1 KGHSH, CDR2 LQKENI. The CDR3 loop is CAAGGQGRQETQYF. In DNA form, the CDR3 reads TGTGCCGCCGGGGGACAGGGGCGACAAGAGACCCAGTACTTC.

This clone has a handful of counts. The chain recombines TRBV7-2 with TRBJ1-2, with 8 bases aligning to TRBD1. The CDR3 is 14 amino acids. V lost 7 bases, J lost 1 base, and 5 bases stayed unmatched. Germline assignment: CDR1 SGHTA and CDR2 FQGNSA. This CDR3 is CASKTGGNNYGYTF. The CDR3 coding sequence is TGTGCCAGCAAAACAGGGGGGAATAACTATGGCTACACCTTC.

The chain couples TRBV27 to TRBJ2-7; TRBD1 matches at 7 bases. This CDR3 has 18 amino acids. The germline gives CDR1 MNHEY, CDR2 SMNVEV (reference sequence). Trimming at V came to 6 bases and at J to 2 bases, leaving 19 bases not matched to a gene. As DNA, the CDR3 is TGTGCCAGCAGCTTAATCTCCCCTTATGGACAGGAGACCTACGAGCAGTACTTC. The encoded protein is CASSLISPYGQETYEQYF.

This rearrangement joins TRBV2 to TRBJ1-1, with 8 bases matching TRBD1. Unmatched junction bases numbered 5, after V lost 7 bases and J lost 7 bases. The germline V gene encodes CDR1 SNHLY and CDR2 FYNNEI. The CDR3 has 12 amino acids. This CDR3 is CASMGDRFEAFF. The DNA for the CDR3 is TGTGCCAGCATGGGGGACAGGTTTGAAGCTTTCTTT.

CDR3 coding DNA: TGTGCCAGCAGTCTGACAGGGACGTATGGCTACACCTTC. Its protein product is CASSLTGTYGYTF. The chain recombines TRBV6-5 with TRBJ1-2, with 7 bases that match TRBD1. V gave up 5 bases and J gave up 5 bases; unmatched junction bases: 5. CDR3 size: 13 residues. The germline V gene encodes CDR1 MNHEY and CDR2 SVGAGI.

The V and J genes are TRBV18 and TRBJ1-5; D unclear. The CDR3 spans 14 residues. Trimming cost V 2 bases and J 5 bases, with 10 bases left between them. The germline V gene encodes CDR1 KGHSH and CDR2 LQKENI. The chain's CDR3 is CASSPNLGDQPQHF. In DNA form, the CDR3 reads TGTGCCAGCTCACCAAATCTCGGTGATCAGCCCCAGCATTTT.

This clone was found once. V usage is TRBV5-4 and J usage is TRBJ2-7; maybe TRBD2 (5 bases). Germline V gene lookup returns CDR1 SGHNT and CDR2 YYREEE (reference sequence). CDR3 length equals 13 residues. Trimming removed 0 bases from V and 9 bases from J, with 13 bases in between. CDR3 nucleotides: TGTGCCAGCAGCTTGGCGGGATCAAAAGGGCAGTACTTC. This gives the protein CASSLAGSKGQYF.

This clone showed up just a few times. This rearrangement joins TRBV27 to TRBJ2-7; 9 nucleotides align to TRBD1. CDR3 size: 15 residues. Germline CDR1 is MNHEY and CDR2 is SMNVEV (reference sequence). V dropped 6 bases and J dropped 2; count of bases not matched to a gene: 8. This chain's CDR3 is CASRQPGQGTYEQYF. CDR3 nucleotides: TGTGCCAGCAGGCAACCGGGACAGGGTACCTACGAGCAGTACTTC.

This chain uses TRBV7-9 with TRBJ1-2, with TRBD1 identical over 7 bases. The CDR3 covers 15 residues. Germline CDR1 is SEHNR and CDR2 is FQNEAQ (reference sequence). Unmatched junction bases numbered 5, after V lost 4 bases and J lost 0 bases. This CDR3 is CASSSAQGANYGYTF. The CDR3 DNA reads TGTGCCAGCAGCTCCGCTCAGGGGGCTAACTATGGCTACACCTTC.

The rearrangement uses TRBV6-1 and TRBJ2-3; 9 bases fit TRBD2. The germline V gene has CDR1 MNHNS and CDR2 SASEGT. The CDR3 contains 15 residues. After removal of 2 bases from V and 6 bases from J, the junction contained 6 bases not matched to a gene. CDR3 nucleotide sequence: TGTGCCAGCAGTGAACGGCGGGGGGGAAGGGATACGCAGTATTTT. Amino acid sequence: CASSERRGGRDTQYF.

The chain has TRBV27 and TRBJ1-1; the D is unclear. The CDR3 runs to 16 residues. Germline V gene lookup returns CDR1 MNHEY and CDR2 SMNVEV (reference sequence). Trimming left V 4 bases short and J 1 base short, with 16 bases between. Here the CDR3 DNA reads TGTGCCAGCAGTTACGGTCCTACTGCTAGGAACACTGAAGCTTTCTTT. Its protein product is CASSYGPTARNTEAFF.

The V call is TRBV5-4, the J call TRBJ2-1; D perhaps matches TRBD1 (6 bases). CDR3 length: 16 amino acids. The V gene lost 4 bases and the J gene lost 6 bases, with 20 bases spanning the gap. From germline, CDR1 is SGHNT and CDR2 YYREEE (reference sequence). CDR3 DNA: TGTGCCAGCAGCCGCCGGGACACCATCGGCATCAATGAGCAGTTCTTC. This gives the protein CASSRRDTIGINEQFF.

CDR3 region: CASSTTRTGTNEQYF. CDR3 coding DNA: TGCGCCAGCAGCACCACCAGGACAGGGACCAACGAGCAGTACTTC. The chain recombines TRBV5-1 with TRBJ2-7, with 8 positions matching TRBD1. Germline values: CDR1 SGHRS, CDR2 YFSETQ. V dropped 4 bases and J dropped 5; count of bases not matched to a gene: 11. This CDR3 has 15 residues.

This chain connects TRBV6-5 to TRBJ1-6; 7 nucleotides align to TRBD1. The CDR3 extends over 14 amino acids. Looked up from germline, CDR1 is MNHEY and CDR2 is SVGAGI. J gave up 6 bases and V 6 bases, and 5 bases lay outside the gene matches. CDR3 bases: TGTGCCAGCAGACGACAGGGCTTTAATTCACCCCTCCACTTT. Protein sequence: CASRRQGFNSPLHF.

The rearrangement uses TRBV7-2 and TRBJ2-7; D may be TRBD1 (5 bases). With 3 bases removed from V and 1 base from J, the gap between germline ends came to 10 bases. Germline CDR1 reads SGHTA; CDR2 reads FQGNSA. The CDR3 is made up of 14 amino acids. The CDR3 loop is CASSLDITSYEQYF. The CDR3, as DNA: TGTGCCAGCAGCTTGGACATTACGTCCTACGAGCAGTACTTC.

This clone was recorded only once. This rearrangement joins TRBV6-5 to TRBJ1-6; possibly TRBD1 for D (5 bases). The CDR3 is 15 residues long. The germline gives CDR1 MNHEY, CDR2 SVGAGI. V lost 5 bases and J lost 3, with 11 bases in between. The CDR3 loop is CASSPTEDYNSPLHF. The CDR3 coding sequence is TGTGCCAGCAGTCCGACAGAAGACTATAATTCACCCCTCCACTTT.

V and J are TRBV6-2 or TRBV6-3 and TRBJ2-2, with 7 bases aligning to TRBD1. The length of the CDR3 is 15 residues. Germline-derived CDR1 and CDR2 are MNHEY and SVGEGT. Trimming at V came to 3 bases and at J to 5 bases, leaving 6 bases not matched to a gene. The CDR3 here is CASSYRTGRTGELFF. CDR3 DNA sequence: TGTGCCAGCAGTTATAGGACAGGCAGGACCGGGGAGCTGTTTTTT.

In this sample, this clone turned up a few times. V usage is TRBV2 and J usage is TRBJ1-4; D perhaps matches TRBD1 (6 bases). Germline lookup yields CDR1 SNHLY and CDR2 FYNNEI. V lost 8 bases and J 8 bases, leaving 18 bases between the germline ends. This CDR3 is 14 amino acids long. The CDR3 spells CASSTSRGGEKLFF. CDR3 coding DNA: TGTGCCAGCTCGACCTCGAGGGGGGGCGAAAAACTGTTTTTT.

The chain recombines TRBV19 with TRBJ2-7; 14 bases fit TRBD2. From germline, CDR1 is LNHDA and CDR2 SQIVND (reference sequence). The CDR3 length is 16 residues. V dropped 5 bases and J dropped 5; count of bases not matched to a gene: 8. The CDR3 DNA reads as TGTGCCAGTAGTGCTCCGGGACTAGCGGGAGTCCACGAGCAGTACTTC. Residues: CASSAPGLAGVHEQYF.

This chain joins TRBV27 and TRBJ2-1, with TRBD1 as a possible D gene (5 bases). From germline, CDR1 is MNHEY and CDR2 SMNVEV (reference sequence). The germline V and J ends were trimmed by 4 bases and 0 bases, with 13 bases remaining between them. This CDR3 region has 16 residues. CDR3 in DNA: TGTGCCAGCAGTTCGCGGACACCGAGCTCCTACAATGAGCAGTTCTTC. Its protein is CASSSRTPSSYNEQFF.

This clone has a single count. The V call is TRBV7-2, the J call TRBJ2-3, with D perhaps matching TRBD1 (5 bases). The germline CDR1 and CDR2 sequences are SGHTA and FQGNSA. With 2 bases removed from V and 2 bases from J, the gap between germline ends came to 17 bases. The CDR3 spans 17 residues. The CDR3 reads CASSLSRYRRPTDTQYF. DNA for the CDR3: TGTGCCAGCAGCTTAAGCCGATACAGGAGACCCACAGATACGCAGTATTTT.

The rearrangement joins TRBV18 to TRBJ2-6; TRBD2 aligns across 12 bases. The CDR3 covers 19 residues. CDR1 is KGHSH and CDR2 is LQKENI in the germline V gene. V shed 1 base and J 0 bases; nucleotides not matched to a gene: 4. CDR3 in amino acids: CASSPRGTSGSSGANVLTF. In DNA, the CDR3 is TGTGCCAGCTCACCACGAGGGACTAGCGGGTCCTCTGGGGCCAACGTCCTGACTTTC.

This chain connects TRBV21-1 to TRBJ1-2; the table calls TRBD1, which could not be checked here. TRBV21-1 is noted as a pseudogene. The CDR3 covers 14 residues. CDR3 sequence (DNA): TGTGCCAGCAGCTGCGACACAGACCTCTATGGCTACACCTTC. It is translated as CASSCDTDLYGYTF.

DNA of the CDR3: TGTGCCAGCAGCCCGGACAGGTACGAGCAGTACTTC. This sequence encodes CASSPDRYEQYF. The chain combines TRBV7-9 with TRBJ2-7, with 7 nucleotides matching TRBD1. Germline V gene lookup returns CDR1 SEHNR and CDR2 FQNEAQ (reference sequence). The CDR3 sequence is 12 residues long. V dropped 5 bases and J dropped 4; count of bases not matched to a gene: 2.

The chain joins TRBV18 to TRBJ2-3; 9 bases match TRBD2. The junction had 11 bases not matched to a gene; V was cut back by 3 bases and J by 4 bases. From germline, CDR1 is KGHSH and CDR2 LQKENI. The CDR3 is 17 amino acids. CDR3 nucleotide sequence: TGTGCCAGCTCACCCCTCTCTTTAGCGGGAGTTGCAGATACGCAGTATTTT. It codes for CASSPLSLAGVADTQYF.

J is TRBJ2-7 and V is TRBV13, with unresolved D. V was shortened by 5 bases and J by 2 bases, with 13 bases between the two germline ends. The CDR3 extends over 14 amino acids. From germline, CDR1 is PRHDT and CDR2 FYEKMQ (reference sequence). For the CDR3, the DNA is TGTGCCAGCAGCAGCCCCGTTAAGCCCTACGAGCAGTACTTC. Its protein is CASSSPVKPYEQYF.

The rearrangement joins TRBV18 to TRBJ2-3, with a tentative D call TRBD2 (6 bases). Germline V gene sequence: CDR1 KGHSH, CDR2 LQKENI. Trimming left V 3 bases short and J 4 bases short, with 11 bases between. The CDR3 has 14 residues. The CDR3 loop reads CASSPRGLADTQYF. The DNA of the CDR3 is TGTGCCAGCTCACCCCGGGGGTTGGCAGATACGCAGTATTTT.

This chain joins TRBV7-2 and TRBJ1-1; TRBD1 agrees at 8 bases. The CDR3 extends over 16 amino acids. J was trimmed by 2 bases and V by 3 bases; bases with no gene match: 8. Germline-derived CDR1 and CDR2 are SGHTA and FQGNSA. The DNA for the CDR3 is TGTGCCAGCAGCTTTGCGACAGGGGTGGGCAACACTGAAGCTTTCTTT. Amino acid sequence: CASSFATGVGNTEAFF.

V and J are TRBV10-3 and TRBJ1-5; maybe TRBD1 (5 bases). Trimming shortened V by 6 bases and J by 5 bases, and 11 bases separated the two germline ends. This CDR3 is built from 13 residues. CDR1 is ENHRY, CDR2 SYGVKD, per germline. CDR3 protein: CAIRDIGDQPQHF. The DNA of the CDR3 is TGTGCCATCAGGGACATAGGGGATCAGCCCCAGCATTTT.

To note about this clone: One end of the junction varies from germline; a read error may be responsible. The chain carries TRBV24-1 and TRBJ1-2; no definite D call. CDR1 KGHDR and CDR2 SFDVKD come from the germline V gene. CDR3 length: 12 amino acids. This CDR3 is CATSDLLRHRAF. The DNA of the CDR3 is TGTGCCACCAGTGATTTGTTAAGACACCGAGCCTTC.